This T cell receptor beta chain was obtained from a study of cytotoxic CD8 clonotypes in ibrutinib-treated CLL (dated by TCRdb to about 2021). The study in broad terms: The cohort included some 14 treatment-naive and under 13 relapsed/refractory patients; about 17 were IGHV unmutated. Responses were partial in some 24 patients and complete in 2; after median about 68 months follow-up, around 14 stayed in remission and about twelve progressed. Samples at response were collected after a median of about 12 months of treatment, with a range of roughly 6 to 40 months. Samples averaged approximately 240,000 productive templates and 94,082 productive rearrangements. Longitudinal samples were obtainable from 26 of the 86 participants in the trial. Cryopreserved peripheral blood mononuclear cells were collected at three points: before therapy, at response, and at either sustained remission or disease progression. Every sample from remission and from progressive disease was obtained while the patients were still on ibrutinib. Broader findings and caveats from the paper: Sustained-remission and progressing patients did not have matched sampling times, and lymph node repertoires were not examined. Public clonotypes were rare and either shrank or stayed stable during treatment, and the rise in clonality at ibrutinib response reflected expansion of private clonotypes. Clonality increased at ibrutinib response, stayed stable in sustained remission, and fell back toward baseline at progression. Baseline clonality exceeded that of age-matched healthy donors and correlated strongly with circulating CD8+ T-cell counts.

On a MiSeq, deep resolution sequencing aimed for a depth between 1 in 1 million and 1 in 200,000 T cells, with each clonotype covered about 9.2x on average. TCR beta libraries were generated with the immunoSEQ hsTCRB Kit. As for the original processing: ImmunoSEQ Data Assistant and ImmunoSEQ Analyzer were used for data analysis, and V, D and J genes were assigned according to IMGT definitions. Clonality, which ranges from 0 to 1, was calculated as one minus the normalized Shannon entropy of productive rearrangement frequencies. Only overrepresented clonotypes making up at least 0.05% of the repertoire of each patient were included in the public clonotype analysis. About twelve age-matched healthy donor repertoires from immuneACCESS were used as controls for clonality. TCRdb carries this immuneACCESS record with in-frame sequences only. Its versions omit some clonotypes, under half of them owing to an unresolved V gene in the studies checked, with the rest unexplained. V and J calls plus clone size are reproduced from that table; the DNA served to infer D and trimming. Here the sample has approximately 100,000 clones; approximately 56% occur a single time. 37% of the sample goes to the ten largest clones.

This clone has only a few counts. Its antigen specificity is not known. No much larger clone is present one base from it, and per-base qualities are unavailable. CDR1 and CDR2, per the germline V gene, are SGHDT and YYEEEE. At the junction V is shortened by 4 bases and J by 5 bases; bases outside the gene matches: 5. The CDR3 spans 13 residues, from the cysteine through the phenylalanine. The retained sequence is limited to the CDR3, 39 bases, with the frame set at the first base. Sample time point, as interpreted from the label and publication: roughly 2 years on ibrutinib. Roughly 2.2 micrograms of genomic DNA were extracted from cryopreserved PBMCs for TCR beta library preparation. Longitudinal blood samples from CLL patients on ibrutinib monotherapy underwent high-throughput TCR beta sequencing. The patients were enrolled in a single-center, open-label phase 2 trial of ibrutinib monotherapy.

This clonotype was sampled from a human donor with chronic lymphocytic leukemia. Sequencing used PBMCs, obtained after 24 months of ibrutinib treatment. The rearranged chain carries TRBV5-6 and TRBJ2-7; 8 nucleotides in the junction match TRBD2. The DNA is as follows: TGTGCCAGCAGCGGTCTAGCGGGCCACGAGCAGTACTTC. Translation gives CASSGLAGHEQYF. The full variable domain, with segments outside the CDR3 supplied by the reference TRBV5-6 and TRBJ2-7 proteins, appears as DAGVTQSPTHLIKTRGQQVTLRCSPKSGHDTVSWYQQALGQGPQFIFQYYEEEERQRGNFPDRFSGHQFPNYSSELNVNALLLGDSALYLCASSGLAGHEQYFGPGTRLTVT.